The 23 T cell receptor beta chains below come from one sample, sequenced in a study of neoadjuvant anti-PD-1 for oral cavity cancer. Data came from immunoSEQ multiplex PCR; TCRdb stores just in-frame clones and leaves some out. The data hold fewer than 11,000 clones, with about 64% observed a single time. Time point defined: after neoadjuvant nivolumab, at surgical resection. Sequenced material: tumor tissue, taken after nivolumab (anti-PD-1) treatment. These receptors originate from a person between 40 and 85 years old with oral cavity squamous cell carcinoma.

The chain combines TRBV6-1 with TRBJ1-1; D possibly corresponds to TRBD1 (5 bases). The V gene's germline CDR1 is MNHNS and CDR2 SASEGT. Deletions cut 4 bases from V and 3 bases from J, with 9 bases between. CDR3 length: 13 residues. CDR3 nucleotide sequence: TGTGCCAGCAGTGGACAGCGGGACACTGAAGCTTTCTTT. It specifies CASSGQRDTEAFF.

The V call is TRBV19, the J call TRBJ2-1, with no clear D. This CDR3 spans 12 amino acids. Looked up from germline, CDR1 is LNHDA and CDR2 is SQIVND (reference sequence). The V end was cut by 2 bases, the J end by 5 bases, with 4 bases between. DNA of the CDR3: TGTGCCAGTAGTATACGAGACAATGAGCAGTTCTTC. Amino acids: CASSIRDNEQFF.

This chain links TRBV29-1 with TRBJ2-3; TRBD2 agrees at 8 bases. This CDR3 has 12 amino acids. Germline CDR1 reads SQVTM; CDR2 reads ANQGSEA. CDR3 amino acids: CTISGGTDTQYF. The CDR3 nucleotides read TGCACCATTAGCGGGGGCACAGATACGCAGTATTTT.

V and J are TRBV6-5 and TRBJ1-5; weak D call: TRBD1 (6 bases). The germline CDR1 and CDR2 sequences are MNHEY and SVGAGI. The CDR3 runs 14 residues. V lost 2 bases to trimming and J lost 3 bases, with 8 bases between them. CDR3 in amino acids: CASSYRGTNQPQHF. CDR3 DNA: TGTGCCAGCAGTTACAGGGGGACCAATCAGCCCCAGCATTTT.

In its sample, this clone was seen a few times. The CDR3 reads CASSGGRTGELFF. CDR3 coding DNA: TGTGCCAGCAGTGGGGGGAGAACCGGGGAGCTGTTTTTT. V is TRBV2 and J is TRBJ2-2, with D possibly called TRBD1 or TRBD2 (5 bases each). Trimming removed 4 bases at V and 5 bases at J, with 8 bases between. The CDR3 spans 13 residues. The germline gives CDR1 SNHLY, CDR2 FYNNEI.

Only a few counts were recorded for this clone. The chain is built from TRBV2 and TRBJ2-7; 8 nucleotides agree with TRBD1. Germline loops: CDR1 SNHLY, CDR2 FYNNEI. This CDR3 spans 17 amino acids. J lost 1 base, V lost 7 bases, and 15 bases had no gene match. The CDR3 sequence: CASKGPNLQGVSYEQYF. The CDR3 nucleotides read TGTGCCAGCAAGGGGCCTAACTTACAGGGGGTTTCCTACGAGCAGTACTTC.

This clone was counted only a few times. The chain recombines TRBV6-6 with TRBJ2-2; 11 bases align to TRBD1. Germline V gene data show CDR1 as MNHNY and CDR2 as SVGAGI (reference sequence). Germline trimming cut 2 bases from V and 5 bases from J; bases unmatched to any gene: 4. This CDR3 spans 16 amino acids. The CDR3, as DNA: TGTGCCAGCAGTTACGGAGGGACAGGGGGAACCGGGGAGCTGTTTTTT. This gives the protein CASSYGGTGGTGELFF.

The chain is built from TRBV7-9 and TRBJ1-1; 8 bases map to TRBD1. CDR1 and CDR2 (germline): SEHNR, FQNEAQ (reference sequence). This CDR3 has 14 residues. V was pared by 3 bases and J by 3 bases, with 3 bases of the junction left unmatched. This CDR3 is CASSFRQGHTEAFF. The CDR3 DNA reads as TGTGCCAGCAGCTTCCGACAGGGGCACACTGAAGCTTTCTTT. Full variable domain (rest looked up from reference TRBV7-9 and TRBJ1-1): DTGVSQNPRHKITKRGQNVTFRCDPISEHNRLYWYRQTLGQGPEFLTYFQNEAQLEKSRLLSDRFSAERPKGSFSTLEIQRTEQGDSAMYLCASSFRQGHTEAFFGQGTRLTVV.

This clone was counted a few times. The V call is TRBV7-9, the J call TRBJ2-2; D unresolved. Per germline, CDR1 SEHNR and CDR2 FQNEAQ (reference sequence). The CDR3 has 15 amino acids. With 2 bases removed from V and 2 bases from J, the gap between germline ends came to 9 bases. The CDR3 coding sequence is TGTGCCAGCAGCTTAAGGGAACCTAACACCGGGGAGCTGTTTTTT. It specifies CASSLREPNTGELFF.

The CDR3 reads CASSPGWGTGKGTEAFF. DNA of the CDR3: TGCGCCAGCAGCCCCGGATGGGGGACAGGGAAGGGAACTGAAGCTTTCTTT. The genes are TRBV4-1 and TRBJ1-1, with 9 nucleotides matching TRBD1. V shed 4 bases and J 5 bases; nucleotides not matched to a gene: 14. Germline V gene lookup returns CDR1 MGHRA and CDR2 YSYEKL. This CDR3 region has 17 residues.

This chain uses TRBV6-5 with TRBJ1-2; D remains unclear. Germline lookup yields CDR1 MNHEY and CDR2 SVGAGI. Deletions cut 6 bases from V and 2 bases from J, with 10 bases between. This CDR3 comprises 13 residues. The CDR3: CASRTTENYGYTF. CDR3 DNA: TGTGCCAGCAGGACTACAGAGAACTATGGCTACACCTTC.

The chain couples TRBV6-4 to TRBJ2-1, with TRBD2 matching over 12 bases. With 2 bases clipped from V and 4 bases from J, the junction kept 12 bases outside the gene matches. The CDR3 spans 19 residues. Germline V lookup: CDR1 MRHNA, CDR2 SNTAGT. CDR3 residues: CASSDPGLAGFKKYNEQFF. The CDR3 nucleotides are TGTGCCAGCAGTGACCCGGGACTAGCGGGCTTTAAGAAATACAATGAGCAGTTCTTC.

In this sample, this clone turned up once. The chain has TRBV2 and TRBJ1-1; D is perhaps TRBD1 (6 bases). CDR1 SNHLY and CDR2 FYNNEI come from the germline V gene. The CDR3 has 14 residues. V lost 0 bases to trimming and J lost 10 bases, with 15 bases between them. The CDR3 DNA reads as TGTGCCAGCAGTGAAGCGCTGGGGGCCCCTGGAGCTTTCTTT. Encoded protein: CASSEALGAPGAFF.

CDR3 sequence reads: CASSLSRGGASGYTF. In DNA, the CDR3 is TGTGCCAGCAGTTTATCGAGAGGGGGCGCGTCCGGCTACACCTTC. The rearrangement links TRBV27 to TRBJ1-2, with 7 bases that match TRBD1. Per germline, CDR1 MNHEY and CDR2 SMNVEV (reference sequence). V was pared by 0 bases and J by 8 bases, with 9 bases of the junction left unmatched. The CDR3 contains 15 residues.

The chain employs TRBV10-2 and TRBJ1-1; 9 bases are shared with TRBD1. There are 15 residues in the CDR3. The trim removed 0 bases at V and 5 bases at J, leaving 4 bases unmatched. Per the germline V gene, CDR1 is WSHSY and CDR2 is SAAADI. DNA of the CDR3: TGCGCCAGCAGTGAGTCAGGGACAGGGAGGACTGAAGCTTTCTTT. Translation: CASSESGTGRTEAFF.

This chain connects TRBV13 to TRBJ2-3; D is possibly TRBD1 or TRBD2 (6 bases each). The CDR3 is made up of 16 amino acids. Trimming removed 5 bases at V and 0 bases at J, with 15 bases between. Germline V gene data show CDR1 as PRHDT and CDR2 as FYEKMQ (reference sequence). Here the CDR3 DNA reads TGTGCCAGCAGCGCTGCCCGGGGGCTTAGCACAGATACGCAGTATTTT. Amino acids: CASSAARGLSTDTQYF.

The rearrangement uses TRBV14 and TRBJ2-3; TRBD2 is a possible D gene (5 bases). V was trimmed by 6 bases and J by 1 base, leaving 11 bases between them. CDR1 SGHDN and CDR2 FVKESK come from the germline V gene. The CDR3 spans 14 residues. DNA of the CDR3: TGTGCCAGCAGTGGGATAGCGCGCACAGATACGCAGTATTTT. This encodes CASSGIARTDTQYF.

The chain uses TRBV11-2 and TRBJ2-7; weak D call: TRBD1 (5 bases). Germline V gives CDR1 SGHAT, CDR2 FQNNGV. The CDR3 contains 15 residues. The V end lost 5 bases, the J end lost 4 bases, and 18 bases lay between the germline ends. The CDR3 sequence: CASSPRASSVYEQYF. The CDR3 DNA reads TGTGCCAGCAGCCCCAGGGCCTCATCTGTATACGAGCAGTACTTC.

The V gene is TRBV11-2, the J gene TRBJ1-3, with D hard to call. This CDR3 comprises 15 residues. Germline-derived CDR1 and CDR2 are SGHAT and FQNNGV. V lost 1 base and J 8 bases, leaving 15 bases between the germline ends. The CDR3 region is CASSLVVGRVDTIYF. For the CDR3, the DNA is TGTGCCAGCAGCTTAGTAGTAGGAAGGGTCGACACCATATATTTT.

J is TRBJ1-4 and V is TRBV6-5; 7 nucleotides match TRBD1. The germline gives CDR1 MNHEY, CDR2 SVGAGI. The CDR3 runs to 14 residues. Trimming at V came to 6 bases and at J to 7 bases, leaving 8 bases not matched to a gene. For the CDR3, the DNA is TGTGCCAGCAGGCAAACAGGGGCGGGTGAAAAACTGTTTTTT. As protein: CASRQTGAGEKLFF.

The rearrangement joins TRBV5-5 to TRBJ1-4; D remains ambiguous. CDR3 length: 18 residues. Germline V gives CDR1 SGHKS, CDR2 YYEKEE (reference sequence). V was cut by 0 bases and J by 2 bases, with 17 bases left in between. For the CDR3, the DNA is TGTGCCAGCAGCTTGGCCTTGGGCTTCAGAAGCACTAATGAAAAACTGTTTTTT. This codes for CASSLALGFRSTNEKLFF. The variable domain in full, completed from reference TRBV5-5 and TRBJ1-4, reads DAGVTQSPTHLIKTRGQQVTLRCSPISGHKSVSWYQQVLGQGPQFIFQYYEKEERGRGNFPDRFSARQFPNYSSELNVNALLLGDSALYLCASSLALGFRSTNEKLFFGSGTQLSVL.

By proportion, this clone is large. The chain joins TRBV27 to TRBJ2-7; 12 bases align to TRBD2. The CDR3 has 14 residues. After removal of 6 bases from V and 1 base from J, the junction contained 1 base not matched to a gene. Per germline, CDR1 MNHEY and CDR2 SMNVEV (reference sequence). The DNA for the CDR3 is TGTGCCAGCAGACTAGCGGGAGGTTCCTACGAGCAGTACTTC. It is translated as CASRLAGGSYEQYF.

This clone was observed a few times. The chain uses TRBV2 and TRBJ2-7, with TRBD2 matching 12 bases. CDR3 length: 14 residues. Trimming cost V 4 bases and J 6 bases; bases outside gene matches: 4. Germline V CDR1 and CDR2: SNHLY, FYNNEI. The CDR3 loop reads CASSVLAGGAEQYF. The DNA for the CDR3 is TGTGCCAGCAGTGTTCTAGCGGGGGGGGCCGAGCAGTACTTC.